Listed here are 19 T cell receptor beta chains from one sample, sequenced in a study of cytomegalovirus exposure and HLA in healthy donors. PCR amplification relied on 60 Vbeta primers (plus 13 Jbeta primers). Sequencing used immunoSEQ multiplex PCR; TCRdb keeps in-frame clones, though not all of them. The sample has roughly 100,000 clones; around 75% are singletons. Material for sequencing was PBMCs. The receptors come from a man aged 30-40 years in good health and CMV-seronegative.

CDR3 nucleotide sequence: TGTGCCACCTGGGACAGGGCCTACGAGCAGTACTTC. Its protein is CATWDRAYEQYF. The chain uses TRBV28 and TRBJ2-7, with 9 positions matching TRBD1. This CDR3 is 12 amino acids long. Germline trimming cut 10 bases from V and 2 bases from J; bases unmatched to any gene: 3. From germline, CDR1 is MDHEN and CDR2 SYDVKM.

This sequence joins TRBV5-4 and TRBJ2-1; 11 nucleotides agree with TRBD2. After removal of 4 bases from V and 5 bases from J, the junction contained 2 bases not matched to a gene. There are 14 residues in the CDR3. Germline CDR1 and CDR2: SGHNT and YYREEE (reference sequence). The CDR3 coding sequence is TGTGCCAGCAGCCCGACTAGCGGGAACAATGAGCAGTTCTTC. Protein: CASSPTSGNNEQFF.

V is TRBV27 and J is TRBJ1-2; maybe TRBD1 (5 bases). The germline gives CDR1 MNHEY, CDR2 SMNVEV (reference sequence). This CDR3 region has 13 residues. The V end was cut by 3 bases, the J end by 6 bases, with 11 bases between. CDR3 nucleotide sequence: TGTGCCAGCAGTTTTGCGGGGGGAAATGGCTACACCTTC. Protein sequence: CASSFAGGNGYTF.

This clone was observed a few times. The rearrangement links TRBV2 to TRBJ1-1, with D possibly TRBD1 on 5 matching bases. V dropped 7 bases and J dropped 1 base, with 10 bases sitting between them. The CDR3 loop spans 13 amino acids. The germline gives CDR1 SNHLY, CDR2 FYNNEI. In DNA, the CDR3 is TGTGCCAGCAAGGAGGGGACGAACACTGAAGCTTTCTTT. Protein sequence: CASKEGTNTEAFF.

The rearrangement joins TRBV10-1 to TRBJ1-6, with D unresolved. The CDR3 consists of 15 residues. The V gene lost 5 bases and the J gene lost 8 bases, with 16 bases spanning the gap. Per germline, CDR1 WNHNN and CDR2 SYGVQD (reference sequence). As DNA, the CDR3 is TGCGCCAGCAGTTCCGAGCCACGAGGAGATTCACCCCTCCACTTT. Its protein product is CASSSEPRGDSPLHF.

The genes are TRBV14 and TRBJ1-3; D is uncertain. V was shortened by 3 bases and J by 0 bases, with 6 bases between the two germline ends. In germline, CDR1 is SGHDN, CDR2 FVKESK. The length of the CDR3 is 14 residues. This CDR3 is CASSQDFSGNTIYF. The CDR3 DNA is TGTGCCAGCAGCCAGGACTTCTCTGGAAACACCATATATTTT.

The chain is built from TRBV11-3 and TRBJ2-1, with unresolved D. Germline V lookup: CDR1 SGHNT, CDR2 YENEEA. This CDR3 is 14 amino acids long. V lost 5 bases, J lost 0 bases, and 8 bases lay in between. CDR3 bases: TGTGCCAGCAGCCCCGGTAGCTCCTACAATGAGCAGTTCTTC. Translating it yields CASSPGSSYNEQFF.

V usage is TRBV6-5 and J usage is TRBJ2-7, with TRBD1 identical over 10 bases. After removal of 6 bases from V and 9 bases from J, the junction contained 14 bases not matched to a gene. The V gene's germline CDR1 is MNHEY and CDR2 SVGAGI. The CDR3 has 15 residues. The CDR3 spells CASSPAGTGVSRQYF. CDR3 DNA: TGTGCCAGCAGCCCGGCCGGGACAGGGGTTTCTAGGCAGTACTTC.

The CDR3 DNA is TGCGCCAGCCAGGACAGGGGGAACACCGGGGAGCTGTTTTTT. It encodes CASQDRGNTGELFF. V usage is TRBV4-1 and J usage is TRBJ2-2; 9 bases are shared with TRBD1. Germline trimming cut 8 bases from V and 1 base from J; bases unmatched to any gene: 2. Germline values: CDR1 MGHRA, CDR2 YSYEKL. This CDR3 is 14 amino acids long.

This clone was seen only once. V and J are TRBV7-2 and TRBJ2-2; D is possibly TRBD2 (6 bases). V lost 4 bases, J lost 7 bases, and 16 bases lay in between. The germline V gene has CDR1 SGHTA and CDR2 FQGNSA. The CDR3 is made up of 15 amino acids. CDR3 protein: CASSSKRAQGGELFF. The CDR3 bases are TGTGCCAGCAGCTCAAAGCGGGCCCAAGGCGGGGAGCTGTTTTTT.

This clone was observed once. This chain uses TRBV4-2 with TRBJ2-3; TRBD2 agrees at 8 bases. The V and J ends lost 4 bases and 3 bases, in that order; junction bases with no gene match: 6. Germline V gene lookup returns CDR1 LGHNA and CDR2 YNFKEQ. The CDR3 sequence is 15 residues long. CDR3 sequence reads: CASSLIAGPTDTQYF. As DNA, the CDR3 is TGTGCCAGCAGCCTTATAGCGGGGCCTACAGATACGCAGTATTTT.

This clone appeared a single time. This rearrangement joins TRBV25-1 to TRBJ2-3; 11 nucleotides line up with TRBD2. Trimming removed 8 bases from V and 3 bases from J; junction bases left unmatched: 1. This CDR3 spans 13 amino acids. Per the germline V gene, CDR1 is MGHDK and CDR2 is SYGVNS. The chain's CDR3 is CASRLAGTDTQYF. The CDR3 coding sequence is TGTGCCAGCCGACTAGCGGGAACAGATACGCAGTATTTT.

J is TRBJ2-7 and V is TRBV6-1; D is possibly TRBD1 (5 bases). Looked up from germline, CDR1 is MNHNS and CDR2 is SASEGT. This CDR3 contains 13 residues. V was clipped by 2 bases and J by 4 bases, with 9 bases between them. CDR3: CASSESTAYEQYF. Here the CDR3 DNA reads TGTGCCAGCAGTGAATCGACAGCATACGAGCAGTACTTC.

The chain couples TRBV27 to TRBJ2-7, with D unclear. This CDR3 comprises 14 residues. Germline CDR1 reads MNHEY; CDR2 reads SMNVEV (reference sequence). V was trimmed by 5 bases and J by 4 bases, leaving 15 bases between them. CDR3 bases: TGTGCCAGCAGTACATCATGGCCCATTTACGAGCAGTACTTC. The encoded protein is CASSTSWPIYEQYF.

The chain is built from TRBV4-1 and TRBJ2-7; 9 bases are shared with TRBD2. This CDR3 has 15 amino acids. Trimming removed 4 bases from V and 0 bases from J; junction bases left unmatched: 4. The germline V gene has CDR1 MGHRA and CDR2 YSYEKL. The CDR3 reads CASSLLAGGSYEQYF. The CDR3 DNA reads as TGCGCCAGCAGCCTACTAGCGGGCGGCTCCTACGAGCAGTACTTC.

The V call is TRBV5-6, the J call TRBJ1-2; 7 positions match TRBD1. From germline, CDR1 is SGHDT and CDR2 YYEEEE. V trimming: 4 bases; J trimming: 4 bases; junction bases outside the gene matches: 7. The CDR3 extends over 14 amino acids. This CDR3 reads CASSRGTALYGYTF. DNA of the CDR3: TGTGCCAGCAGCAGAGGGACAGCACTCTATGGCTACACCTTC.

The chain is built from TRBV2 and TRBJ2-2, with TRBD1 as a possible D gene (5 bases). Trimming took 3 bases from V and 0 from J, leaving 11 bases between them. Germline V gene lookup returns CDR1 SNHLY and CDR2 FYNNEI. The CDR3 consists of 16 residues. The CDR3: CASSDPGQANTGELFF. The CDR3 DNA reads TGTGCCAGCAGTGATCCCGGACAAGCGAACACCGGGGAGCTGTTTTTT.

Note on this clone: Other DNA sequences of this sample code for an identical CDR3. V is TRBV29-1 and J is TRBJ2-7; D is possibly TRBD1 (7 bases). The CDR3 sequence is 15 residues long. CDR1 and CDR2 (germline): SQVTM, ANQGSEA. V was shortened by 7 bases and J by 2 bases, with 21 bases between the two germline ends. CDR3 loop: CSALGAGGTPYEQYF. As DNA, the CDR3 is TGCAGCGCCTTGGGGGCAGGGGGGACCCCCTACGAGCAGTACTTC.

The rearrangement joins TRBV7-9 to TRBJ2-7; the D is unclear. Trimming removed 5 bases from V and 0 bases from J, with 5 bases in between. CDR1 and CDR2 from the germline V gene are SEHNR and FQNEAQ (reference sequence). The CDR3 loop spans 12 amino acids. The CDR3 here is CASSPLSYEQYF. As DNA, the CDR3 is TGTGCCAGCAGCCCCCTCTCCTACGAGCAGTACTTC. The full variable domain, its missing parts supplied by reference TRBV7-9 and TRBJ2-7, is DTGVSQNPRHKITKRGQNVTFRCDPISEHNRLYWYRQTLGQGPEFLTYFQNEAQLEKSRLLSDRFSAERPKGSFSTLEIQRTEQGDSAMYLCASSPLSYEQYFGPGTRLTVT.